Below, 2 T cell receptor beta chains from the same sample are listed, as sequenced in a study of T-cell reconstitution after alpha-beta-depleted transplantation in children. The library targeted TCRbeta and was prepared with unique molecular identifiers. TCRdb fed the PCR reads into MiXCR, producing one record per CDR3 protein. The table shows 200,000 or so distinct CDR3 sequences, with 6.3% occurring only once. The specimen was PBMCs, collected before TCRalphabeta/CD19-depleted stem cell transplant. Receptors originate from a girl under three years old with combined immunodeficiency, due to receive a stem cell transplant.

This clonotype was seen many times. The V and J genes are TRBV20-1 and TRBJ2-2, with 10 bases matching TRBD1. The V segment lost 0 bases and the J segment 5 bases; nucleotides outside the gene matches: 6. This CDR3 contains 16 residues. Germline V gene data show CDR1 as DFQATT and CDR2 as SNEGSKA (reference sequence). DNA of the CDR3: TGCAGTGCTAGAGATCTTCCGGGACAGGGGACCGGGGAGCTGTTTTTT. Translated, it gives CSARDLPGQGTGELFF.

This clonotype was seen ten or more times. The CDR3 reads CASRTYSGRDYEQYF. The DNA of the CDR3 is TGTGCCAGCAGAACCTATAGCGGGAGGGACTACGAGCAGTACTTC. V and J are TRBV28 and TRBJ2-7, with 11 bases aligning to TRBD2. Unmatched junction bases numbered 7, after V lost 6 bases and J lost 3 bases. From germline, CDR1 is MDHEN and CDR2 SYDVKM. The CDR3 is 15 amino acids.